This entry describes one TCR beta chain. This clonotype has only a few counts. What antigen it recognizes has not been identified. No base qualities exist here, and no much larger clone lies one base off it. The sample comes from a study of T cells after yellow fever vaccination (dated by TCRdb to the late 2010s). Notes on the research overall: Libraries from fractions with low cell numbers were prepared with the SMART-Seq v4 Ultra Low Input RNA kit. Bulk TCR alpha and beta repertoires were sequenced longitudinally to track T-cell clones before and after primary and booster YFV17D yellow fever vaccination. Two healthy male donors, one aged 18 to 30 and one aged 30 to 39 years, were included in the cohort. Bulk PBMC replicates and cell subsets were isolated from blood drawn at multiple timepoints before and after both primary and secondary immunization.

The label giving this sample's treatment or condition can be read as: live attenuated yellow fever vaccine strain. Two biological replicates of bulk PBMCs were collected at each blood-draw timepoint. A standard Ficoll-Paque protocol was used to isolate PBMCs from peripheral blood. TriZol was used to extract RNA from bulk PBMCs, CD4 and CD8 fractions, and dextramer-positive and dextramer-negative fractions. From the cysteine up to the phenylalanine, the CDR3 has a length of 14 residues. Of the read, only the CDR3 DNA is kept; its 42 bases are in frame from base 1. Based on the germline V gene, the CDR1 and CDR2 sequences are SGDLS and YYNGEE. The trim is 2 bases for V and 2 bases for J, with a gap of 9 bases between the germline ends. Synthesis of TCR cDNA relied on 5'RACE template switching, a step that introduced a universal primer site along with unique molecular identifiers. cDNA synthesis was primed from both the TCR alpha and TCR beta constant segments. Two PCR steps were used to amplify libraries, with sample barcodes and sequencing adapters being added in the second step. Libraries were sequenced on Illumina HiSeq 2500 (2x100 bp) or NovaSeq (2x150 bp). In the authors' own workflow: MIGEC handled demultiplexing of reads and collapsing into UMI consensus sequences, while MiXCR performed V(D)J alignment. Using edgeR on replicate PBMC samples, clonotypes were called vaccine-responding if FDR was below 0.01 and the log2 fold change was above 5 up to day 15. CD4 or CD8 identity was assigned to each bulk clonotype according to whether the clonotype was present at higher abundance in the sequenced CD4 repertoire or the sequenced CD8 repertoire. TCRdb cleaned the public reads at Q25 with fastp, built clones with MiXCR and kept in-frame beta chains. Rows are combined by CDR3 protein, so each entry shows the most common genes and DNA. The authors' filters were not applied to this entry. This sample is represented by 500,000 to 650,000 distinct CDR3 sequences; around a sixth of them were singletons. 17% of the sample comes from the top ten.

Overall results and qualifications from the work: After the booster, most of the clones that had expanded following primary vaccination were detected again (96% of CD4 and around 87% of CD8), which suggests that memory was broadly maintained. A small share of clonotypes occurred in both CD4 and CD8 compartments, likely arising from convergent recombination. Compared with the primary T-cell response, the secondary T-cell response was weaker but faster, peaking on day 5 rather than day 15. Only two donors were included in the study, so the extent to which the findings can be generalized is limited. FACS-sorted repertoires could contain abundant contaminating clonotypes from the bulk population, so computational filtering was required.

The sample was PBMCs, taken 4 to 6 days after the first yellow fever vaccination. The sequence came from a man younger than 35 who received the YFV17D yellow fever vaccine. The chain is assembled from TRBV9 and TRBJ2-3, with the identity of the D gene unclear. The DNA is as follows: TGTGCCAGCAGCGTCACCGGGTCCACAGATACGCAGTATTTT. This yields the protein CASSVTGSTDTQYF.